Sequencing of this TCR beta chain was carried out in a study of shared clonotypes between healthy human individuals. Points from the study as a whole: Some clonotypes were shared by all four sorted-subset donors, while others were not shared. The non-shared ones had lower generation probabilities than the shared ones.

Clones were read by immunoSEQ multiplex PCR, and TCRdb kept only the in-frame ones, dropping some. The table includes around 690,000 clones, roughly 91% detected once. This clone came up once. Its antigen is unknown. Within Nashville, Tennessee resided all donors, each a Caucasian adult. What CD8 memory combined were CD45RO+ cells and CCR7-negative CD45RA+ TemRA cells. This sequence was found in a man aged 18 to 29 in good health. Some clones in this sample may be carry-over from other donors' samples. The sequenced material came from memory CD8+ T cells from PBMCs. Noted subset: CD45RO+ cells pooled with CCR7-negative TemRA cells.

The CDR3: CASSGGKNIQYF. The CDR3, as DNA: TGTGCCAGCAGCGGAGGGAAAAACATTCAGTACTTC. The rearrangement uses TRBV9 and TRBJ2-4; maybe TRBD2 (5 bases). The V end was cut by 3 bases, the J end by 4 bases, with 5 bases between. The germline V gene has CDR1 SGDLS and CDR2 YYNGEE. The CDR3 extends over 12 amino acids.